This TCR beta chain appears in the sequencing data of a study of cytomegalovirus exposure and HLA in healthy donors (dated by TCRdb to 2016 to 2017). Regarding the complete study: An earlier analysis of 587 of the donors reported about 260 Gb of sequence data and 117 million unique TCR beta sequences obtained from about 180 million T cells. An early release that covered approximately 600 HLA-typed donors contained approximately 300 gigabases of sequencing data and about 93 million unique TCR sequences. Of the roughly 390 genotyped donors, over 80% were placed in the genetic ancestry cluster associated with self-reported Caucasian donors. The study aimed to test whether cataloging public T cell receptors could reveal signatures of past pathogen exposure. The T cell repertoires of several hundred subjects were profiled by immunosequencing and related to cytomegalovirus serostatus. Along with the roughly 670-subject first cohort, a separate validation cohort of over a hundred different subjects was used. The study combined high-throughput TCR immunosequencing, statistical association of individual TCRs with disease status, and machine learning to predict cytomegalovirus infection status. A later analysis re-analyzed previously published TCR beta repertoires from roughly 600 donors and added high-resolution HLA genotyping to study TCR occurrence patterns. Rather than using new phenotypic data, the later analysis identified candidate immune exposures from TCR beta sequences and from how often those sequences occurred across donors. An earlier analysis of 450 to 750 of the donors used high-throughput TCR beta sequencing to judge whether each TCR beta V gene segment behaved as functional or pseudogenic. Alongside the repertoire data, information on donor age, sex, ethnicity and CMV serostatus was compiled. Genome-wide SNP genotypes for about 65% of the 666 donors were used in a later genetic analysis, which treated that subset as a discovery cohort. All discovery cohort repertoires had been generated using a single sequencing platform. HLA typing covered class I and class II loci at four-digit resolution. The number of donors typed differed by locus, with about 629-630 for A, B, C, DRB1 and DQB1, around 520 for DQA1, approximately 580 for DPA1, and approximately 470 for DPB1. Roughly 5 DR-DQ haplotypes were treated as single units for association and clustering because of strong linkage in the cohort. Among some 410 genotyped donors of the cohort, an average of approximately 200,000 unique TCR beta nucleotide sequences was sequenced per donor, of which roughly 17% were non-productive. The investigation overall reported the following: In a later analysis, several top co-occurrence clusters were reported to appear linked to parvovirus B19, influenza, CMV and Epstein-Barr virus. Only TCR beta chains were sequenced in this cohort, and the absence of alpha or paired-chain data limited detectable features. Because counts were too low, 15 or so rarely observed V segments, including chromosome 9 orphons, were excluded from the earlier analysis of some 540 of the donors. Some IMGT-functional V segments, including TRBV6-2 and TRBV6-3, could not be told apart with the 87-base-pair reads, so those segments were excluded. Sequencing depth was assumed to be roughly uniform across donors in the presence/absence analyses, though that assumption may not hold. For the cohort, immune exposure information was limited to CMV serostatus. A later analysis found that TCR association rates varied across HLA loci, with DRB1 alleles showing the most associated TCRs and HLA-C alleles the fewest. A cluster of highly shared sequence variants was judged likely to represent a technical artifact of the sequencing pipeline. A further reported finding was that TCR beta sequences accurately predicted the HLA-A and HLA-B alleles for most subjects in the first cohort. In the study, about 150 TCR beta chains were listed as associated with cytomegalovirus. In a later genetic analysis, fewer N-insertions in productive TCRs were reported among donors in an Asian-associated ancestry cluster than the approximately 670-donor mean. According to a later analysis, most CMV-associated TCR beta chains appeared to be HLA-restricted, and the HLA associations seemed to be driven largely by CMV exposure. Across donors, most TCR sequences were observed very rarely, whereas some public TCRs were present in many individuals. Because HLA typing was unavailable for some donors at each locus, only the typed subset was used in association tests. A later analysis found that HLA-associated TCR beta chains were more clonally expanded and had lower generation probabilities than equally common non-associated chains. In a later analysis, about 17,000 TCR beta sequences were associated with specific HLA alleles at a false discovery rate of 0.05. When HLA alleles, especially DR and DQ, strongly co-occurred, TCR associations were difficult to assign to individual alleles. It was suggested by the authors that the approach could potentially be generalized to other disease states and immunological phenotypes. Broadly in line with IMGT annotations, most TCR beta V segments showed up in productive rearrangements about 87% or about 30% of the time in an earlier analysis of approximately 640 of the donors. Linkage disequilibrium might explain the correlated functional status among segregating V segments, but an unknown experimental factor could not be excluded. An association between a missense DCLRE1C variant and V-gene and J-gene trimming of TCR beta chains was found in a later genetic analysis and replicated in an independent cohort. A few of the identified cytomegalovirus-associated TCR beta chains were confirmed in vitro to be specific for cytomegalovirus antigens. In both the original and validation cohorts, the classifier was reported to diagnose cytomegalovirus status with high specificity and sensitivity.

The library relied on the immunoSEQ multiplex PCR assay. The multiplex PCR relied on a mix of 60 forward primers for TCR Vbeta segments and 13 reverse primers for TCR Jbeta segments. Amplification of the CDR3 region of rearranged TCR beta genes was performed with a multiplex PCR assay on genomic DNA. On the Illumina HiSeq System, the amplified TCR beta libraries were sequenced as 87-base-pair reads. The authors' pipeline ran thus. In a later analysis, 77 million or so unique TCR beta chains were counted across the approximately 640 repertoires, and roughly 11 million of these chains were shared by at least two donors. A nearest-neighbor algorithm error-corrected the raw reads and collapsed the reads into unique sequences, merging closely related sequences to remove PCR and sequencing errors. To assign V, D and J gene segments, CDR3 sequences were aligned to IMGT reference sequences. For a sequence to be retained, at least a six-nucleotide match to both a V gene segment and a J gene segment was required. A rearrangement was called productive if the CDR3 had no stop codons and remained in frame with V and J, and every other rearrangement was called non-productive. CDR3 was defined by IMGT convention, running from the second conserved V-encoded cysteine to the conserved J-encoded phenylalanine. The earlier analysis of about 560 of the donors excluded any sequence lacking an unambiguous match to a single V gene segment. In an earlier analysis of more than 500 of the donors, a V segment was called functional when productive rearrangements were above 56.7%, and segregating when the standard deviation between donors exceeded 5%. A statistical classification framework was built to diagnose cytomegalovirus status from the catalog of TCR beta chain sequences. In a later analysis, TCR nucleotide sequences were compared against IMGT/GENE-DB human TR gene sequences so that V and J genes could be assigned. The TCRdist pipeline was used in a later analysis to assign CDR3 sequences and most-parsimonious VDJ recombination scenarios. In a later analysis, each TCR beta chain was defined by its CDR3 amino acid sequence together with its V-gene family, and reads without a unique V-gene family were excluded. To address suspected cross-contamination and a sequencing artifact, a later analysis removed 592 highly shared, low-generation-probability nucleotide sequences. For each public chain, a later analysis derived a clonal expansion index from normalized ranks of inferred template counts within each repertoire. Generation probabilities in a later analysis came from a VDJ recombination model fitted to out-of-frame rearrangements, and those results were checked against IGoR. In a later analysis, hypergeometric tests were used to score TCR-TCR, TCR-HLA and TCR-CMV co-occurrence, with a repertoire-size bias correction applied to TCR pairs. In a later analysis, false discovery rates were estimated by permuting HLA or CMV assignments 20 times. A later analysis grouped co-occurring TCRs with DBSCAN, adding TCRdist sequence similarity when clustering within HLA-allele-positive subsets. Co-occurrence clustering excluded repertoires with fewer than 30,000 or more than 120,000 public chains, plus five with anomalous nucleotide sharing. This is the immuneACCESS table as TCRdb keeps it, with only in-frame sequences that have V and J called. A part of the clones is gone; compared with another copy, unresolved V genes explain less than half, and the rest is unexplained. V, J and clone size were drawn from that table, and D and trimming were deduced from the DNA. The sample profile shows more than 150,000 clones; 65% to 85% of them were found once. The top ten clonotypes cover 1% to 1.5% of the sample.

Comments on this clone: The specificity of this receptor is unknown. One base away there is no much larger clone; base qualities are not given.

Trimming takes 5 bases from V and 11 bases from J, and the germline ends sit 16 bases apart. Reading from cysteine to phenylalanine, the CDR3 counts 13 amino acids. The sequence is cut down to CDR3 DNA, 39 bases in frame from base 1. CDR1 and CDR2, looked up from the germline V gene (reference sequence), are SGHAT and FQDESV. The cohort comprised 666 healthy bone marrow donors. All cohort members were sampled while nominally healthy, although unrecorded immune exposures were likely present. The donor was CMV seropositive and was included in the group of around 300 seropositive cohort members. Each donor provided a peripheral blood sample, and peripheral blood mononuclear cells were used for TCR beta sequencing. The Qiagen DNeasy Blood Extraction Kit was used to extract genomic DNA from the blood cell samples.

The receptor chain draws on TRBV11-1 and TRBJ2-4; D gene: possibly TRBD2, on 5 matching bases. The TCR comes from a man in his fifties in good health and CMV-seropositive. Sequencing was carried out using PBMCs. The CDR3 protein is CASSRERGEVQYF. The bases are TGTGCCAGCAGCCGCGAACGGGGTGAAGTTCAGTACTTC.